These T cell receptor beta chains were read from a single sample in a study of T cells after yellow fever vaccination. TCRdb called the 5' RACE reads again in MiXCR, with one record for every CDR3 protein. The data contain roughly 330,000 distinct CDR3 sequences, about 6.6% of them singletons. The sequences come from PBMCs, collected about 41 days after the first yellow fever vaccination. The receptors shown here come from a man younger than 30 who received the YFV17D yellow fever vaccine. Both conserved end residues are part of each CDR3. Fields, in order: J gene, D gene, clone size, V gene, CDR3 protein, CDR3 DNA. A D gene is named only where the DNA matches it firmly. Clone size is shown for a subset of rows, as once, few, many or a class of expanded clone.

j_gene: TRBJ1-1
d_gene: TRBD1
abundance: -
v_gene: TRBV7-9
CDR3aa: CASSNRGLTEAFF
CDR3nt: TGTGCCAGCAGCAACAGGGGTTTGACTGAAGCTTTCTTT

j_gene: TRBJ1-1
d_gene: -
abundance: many
v_gene: TRBV7-2
CDR3aa: CASSSDPNTEAFF
CDR3nt: TGTGCCAGCAGCTCGGACCCTAACACTGAAGCTTTCTTT

j_gene: TRBJ2-2
d_gene: -
abundance: few
v_gene: TRBV28
CDR3aa: CASSSIGTNTGELFF
CDR3nt: TGTGCCAGCAGTTCAATAGGGACGAACACCGGGGAGCTGTTTTTT

j_gene: TRBJ2-1
d_gene: TRBD2
abundance: many
v_gene: TRBV19
CDR3aa: CASSGTSGDYNEQFF
CDR3nt: TGTGCCAGTAGTGGGACTAGCGGGGATTACAATGAGCAGTTCTTC

j_gene: TRBJ1-5
d_gene: TRBD1
abundance: few
v_gene: TRBV2
CDR3aa: CASRTGSPISNQPQHF
CDR3nt: TGTGCCAGCAGGACAGGGAGCCCGATTAGCAATCAGCCCCAGCATTTT

j_gene: TRBJ2-2
d_gene: -
abundance: -
v_gene: TRBV18
CDR3aa: CASSPRGTNTGELFF
CDR3nt: TGTGCCAGCTCACCGAGGGGAACGAACACCGGGGAGCTGTTTTTT

j_gene: TRBJ2-4
d_gene: TRBD1
abundance: many
v_gene: TRBV20-1
CDR3aa: CSAQSGTGKNIQYF
CDR3nt: TGCAGTGCTCAAAGCGGGACAGGGAAAAACATTCAGTACTTC

j_gene: TRBJ2-3
d_gene: -
abundance: few
v_gene: TRBV20-1
CDR3aa: CSARGYGLGDTQYF
CDR3nt: TGCAGTGCTAGAGGCTACGGGCTGGGAGATACGCAGTATTTT

j_gene: TRBJ1-5
d_gene: -
abundance: -
v_gene: TRBV5-5
CDR3aa: CASSLVSANQPQHF
CDR3nt: TGTGCCAGCAGCTTGGTTTCGGCCAATCAGCCCCAGCATTTT

j_gene: TRBJ2-3
d_gene: -
abundance: few
v_gene: TRBV12-3/TRBV12-4
CDR3aa: CASSLVLRGVIILEGTDTQYF
CDR3nt: TGTGCCAGCAGTTTGGTATTGAGGGGCGTAATTATCCTAGAAGGCACAGATACGCAGTATTTT

j_gene: TRBJ2-7
d_gene: TRBD1
abundance: many
v_gene: TRBV18
CDR3aa: CASSPELGQGAFPQLYEQYF
CDR3nt: TGTGCCAGCTCACCAGAGCTGGGACAGGGAGCCTTTCCCCAACTCTACGAGCAGTACTTC

j_gene: TRBJ2-6
d_gene: TRBD1
abundance: few
v_gene: TRBV12-3/TRBV12-4
CDR3aa: CASSSYPTGAGANVLTF
CDR3nt: TGTGCCAGCAGTTCTTACCCGACAGGGGCCGGGGCCAACGTCCTGACTTTC

j_gene: TRBJ2-3
d_gene: TRBD2
abundance: many
v_gene: TRBV7-8
CDR3aa: CASSQGQDQRGLAGNTQYF
CDR3nt: TGTGCCAGCAGCCAAGGACAGGACCAAAGGGGACTAGCGGGCAATACGCAGTATTTT

j_gene: TRBJ1-5
d_gene: TRBD1
abundance: -
v_gene: TRBV28
CDR3aa: CASSPRQGYQPQHF
CDR3nt: TGTGCCAGCAGCCCTCGACAGGGGTATCAGCCCCAGCATTTT

j_gene: TRBJ2-5
d_gene: -
abundance: -
v_gene: TRBV18
CDR3aa: CASSPSKVIQETQYF
CDR3nt: TGTGCCAGCTCACCATCCAAGGTGATACAAGAGACCCAGTACTTC

j_gene: TRBJ2-1
d_gene: TRBD2
abundance: many
v_gene: TRBV7-2
CDR3aa: CASSLGAGVYNEQFF
CDR3nt: TGTGCCAGCAGCTTGGGAGCGGGGGTGTACAATGAGCAGTTCTTC

j_gene: TRBJ2-1
d_gene: TRBD1
abundance: few
v_gene: TRBV18
CDR3aa: CASSPLGQGLNEQFF
CDR3nt: TGTGCCAGCTCACCATTGGGACAGGGCCTCAATGAGCAGTTCTTC